The rows below give T cell receptor beta chains drawn from one sample of a study of T cell clonotyping in hematopoietic cell transplantation. Assay: immunoSEQ multiplex PCR; the TCRdb copy retains only in-frame clones and omits some. Counted here are 6,500 to 7,000 clones, 70% to 90% occurring once; the ten biggest clones make up less than 4%. The sequencing here drew on peripheral blood mononuclear cells, taken before stem cell transplant. These receptors were collected from a young man with acute myeloid leukemia. Some clones in this sample may be carry-over from other donors' samples. The CDR3 runs from the conserved cysteine through the conserved F or W. D genes are given only for firm matches. Clone size, where shown, is once, few, many, or a class for clones that have expanded.

>TRBV5-1|.|TRBD1|TRBJ2-7
CASSGRGPSYEQYF
TGCGCCAGCAGCGGCAGGGGGCCAAGTTACGAGCAGTACTTC
>TRBV28|.|TRBD2|TRBJ2-1
CASSSPRGRLYNEQFF
TGTGCCAGCAGTTCCCCCCGCGGGAGGTTATACAATGAGCAGTTCTTC
>TRBV19|.|.|TRBJ2-2
CASRVELNTGELFF
TGTGCCAGTAGGGTAGAGCTGAACACCGGGGAGCTGTTTTTT
>TRBV23-1|.|.|TRBJ1-5
CASSQLEGPPHF
TGCGCCAGCAGTCAACTGGAGGGGCCCCCCCATTTT
>TRBV19|.|TRBD1|TRBJ1-5
CASNPEWAGGRNQPQHF
TGTGCCAGTAACCCTGAATGGGCAGGGGGCCGCAATCAGCCCCAGCATTTT
>TRBV7-8|.|.|TRBJ2-7
CASSLAGEQYF
TGTGCCAGCAGCTTAGCTGGCGAGCAGTACTTC
>TRBV7-7|.|.|TRBJ2-2
CASSSPSGGELFF
TGTGCTAGCAGCTCACCCAGCGGCGGGGAGCTGTTTTTT
>TRBV5-1|.|TRBD1|TRBJ2-1
CASSLDGQGPYNEQFF
TGCGCCAGCAGCTTGGATGGACAGGGGCCCTACAATGAGCAGTTCTTC
>TRBV28|.|.|TRBJ1-1
CASSSAAGNTEAFF
TGTGCCAGCAGTTCGGCGGCAGGGAACACTGAAGCTTTCTTT
>TRBV7-2|.|TRBD2|TRBJ2-7
CASSLEGRAHEQYF
TGTGCCAGCAGCTTAGAGGGGAGGGCCCACGAGCAGTACTTC
>TRBV11-2|.|.|TRBJ2-1
CASSFRENEQFF
TGTGCCAGCAGCTTCCGGGAAAATGAGCAGTTCTTC
>TRBV7-9|.|TRBD2|TRBJ2-3
CASSPGTAGGIDTQYF
TGTGCCAGCAGCCCCGGAACAGCGGGAGGGATAGATACGCAGTATTTT
>TRBV30|once|TRBD2|TRBJ2-1
CAWSVRRLAEQFF
TGTGCCTGGAGTGTCCGACGACTAGCTGAGCAGTTCTTC
>TRBV18|.|TRBD1|TRBJ1-5
CASSVTGANSNQPQHF
TGTGCCAGCTCAGTCACAGGGGCGAATAGCAATCAGCCCCAGCATTTT
>TRBV28|.|TRBD1|TRBJ1-6
CASSLEQGNSPLHF
TGTGCCAGCAGTTTAGAACAGGGGAATTCACCCCTCCACTTT
>TRBV9|.|TRBD1|TRBJ2-7
CASETGTGGYEQYF
TGTGCCAGCGAGACCGGGACAGGGGGCTACGAGCAGTACTTC
>TRBV11-3|few|.|TRBJ2-1
CASSLDTDYNEQFF
TGTGCCAGCAGCTTAGATACAGACTACAATGAGCAGTTCTTC
>TRBV6-1|.|TRBD2|TRBJ2-1
CASSAGTSGYNEQFF
TGTGCCAGCAGTGCCGGGACTAGCGGTTACAATGAGCAGTTCTTC
>TRBV19|once|.|TRBJ1-5
CASSAYGRLGISNQPQHF
TGTGCCAGTAGTGCCTACGGGCGTTTAGGGATAAGCAATCAGCCCCAGCATTTT
>TRBV29-1|.|.|TRBJ2-5
CSVDPQDQETQYF
TGCAGCGTTGACCCACAGGACCAAGAGACCCAGTACTTC
>TRBV14|.|TRBD2|TRBJ2-1
CASSQDETSGYNEQFF
TGTGCCAGCAGCCAAGATGAGACTAGCGGTTACAATGAGCAGTTCTTC
>TRBV7-9|.|.|TRBJ1-1
CASSLRNRDTEAFF
TGTGCCAGCAGCTTAAGAAACAGGGACACTGAAGCTTTCTTT
>TRBV7-3|.|.|TRBJ2-6
CASSLTFGGHGANVLTF
TGTGCCAGCAGCTTAACGTTCGGGGGGCACGGGGCCAACGTCCTGACTTTC
>TRBV6-1|.|TRBD1|TRBJ1-2
CASSEPGQLMGGYTF
TGTGCCAGCAGTGAACCGGGACAGCTAATGGGTGGCTACACCTTC
>TRBV25-1|.|.|TRBJ1-4
CASSEWYGEETPGEKLFF
TGTGCCAGCAGTGAATGGTACGGGGAGGAGACGCCAGGGGAAAAACTGTTTTTT
>TRBV6-4|.|TRBD1|TRBJ1-1
CASRAGTENTEAFF
TGTGCCAGCAGAGCCGGGACAGAGAACACTGAAGCTTTCTTT
>TRBV28|.|.|TRBJ1-5
CASSTRRQSNQPQHF
TGTGCCAGCAGTACCAGACGGCAAAGCAATCAGCCCCAGCATTTT
>TRBV19|once|.|TRBJ2-2
CASTPMGSGELFF
TGTGCCAGTACCCCAATGGGGTCCGGGGAGCTGTTTTTT
>TRBV4-1|.|TRBD2|TRBJ2-3
CASSQGRGLGAGGDTQYF
TGCGCCAGCAGCCAAGGACGCGGCCTGGGAGCGGGAGGTGATACGCAGTATTTT
>TRBV6-5|.|.|TRBJ2-7
CASSLDSYEQYF
TGTGCCAGCAGTTTGGACAGCTACGAGCAGTACTTC
>TRBV7-2|.|.|TRBJ1-1
CASSLSTANTEAFF
TGTGCCAGCAGCTTGAGCACAGCGAACACTGAAGCTTTCTTT
>TRBV4-2|once|.|TRBJ2-3
CASSQGAAKEDTQYF
TGTGCCAGCAGCCAAGGGGCAGCGAAGGAGGATACGCAGTATTTT
>TRBV6-1|.|TRBD2|TRBJ2-7
CASFSGGDSYEQYF
TGTGCCAGCTTTAGCGGGGGCGACAGCTACGAGCAGTACTTC
>TRBV30|.|TRBD2|TRBJ2-1
CAWSPIDGGVYNEQFF
TGTGCCTGGAGCCCAATTGACGGGGGGGTCTACAATGAGCAGTTCTTC
>TRBV4-1|.|TRBD2|TRBJ2-7
CASSHPGLAGGPDRGEQYF
TGCGCCAGCAGCCATCCGGGACTAGCGGGGGGACCTGATAGGGGGGAGCAGTACTTC
>TRBV11-3|.|.|TRBJ1-1
CASSPRNTEAFF
TGTGCCAGCAGCCCTCGGAACACTGAAGCTTTCTTT
>TRBV7-8|.|TRBD1|TRBJ2-1
CASRQTGTGKFF
TGTGCCAGCAGGCAAACCGGGACAGGGAAGTTCTTC
>TRBV11-3|.|.|TRBJ2-7
CASSSGGYEQYF
TGTGCCAGCAGCTCTGGTGGCTACGAGCAGTACTTC
>TRBV29-1|.|TRBD2|TRBJ2-7
CSVRAGGRYEQYF
TGCAGCGTAAGAGCGGGAGGGCGATACGAGCAGTACTTC
>TRBV4-2|once|TRBD1|TRBJ2-7
CASSPLTGGVSEQYF
TGTGCCAGCAGCCCATTGACAGGGGGGGTCTCCGAGCAGTACTTC
>TRBV2|.|TRBD1|TRBJ1-5
CASREGASPQHF
TGTGCCAGCAGGGAGGGGGCGTCACCCCAGCATTTT
>TRBV29-1|.|TRBD1|TRBJ2-5
CSSLGEGAGETQYF
TGCAGCTCCTTGGGAGAGGGGGCTGGGGAGACCCAGTACTTC
>TRBV6-5|few|TRBD2|TRBJ2-7
CASSYSTSGPYEQYF
TGTGCCAGCAGTTACTCTACTAGCGGGCCCTACGAGCAGTACTTC
>TRBV2|.|TRBD2|TRBJ2-7
CASRGTSGRDEQYF
TGTGCCAGCAGGGGGACTAGCGGGAGGGACGAGCAGTACTTC
>TRBV9|.|.|TRBJ1-3
CASSVVDSGNTIYF
TGTGCCAGCAGCGTAGTAGACTCTGGAAACACCATATATTTT
>TRBV20-1|.|TRBD1|TRBJ1-5
CSVTGGKPQHF
TGCAGTGTTACAGGGGGAAAACCCCAGCATTTT
>TRBV7-2|.|.|TRBJ1-5
CASSLGTTKQPQHF
TGTGCCAGCAGCTTAGGGACCACGAAACAGCCCCAGCATTTT
>TRBV28|.|TRBD2|TRBJ2-7
CASSPASEGGGEQYF
TGTGCCAGCAGCCCGGCATCTGAGGGCGGGGGTGAGCAGTACTTC
>TRBV18|.|.|TRBJ2-7
CASSPSGFYEQYF
TGTGCCAGCTCACCATCCGGCTTCTACGAGCAGTACTTC
>TRBV30|.|TRBD2|TRBJ2-3
CAWARAGADTQYF
TGTGCCTGGGCCCGGGCGGGAGCAGATACGCAGTATTTT
>TRBV29-1|.|.|TRBJ1-1
CSVAPQGETEAFF
TGCAGCGTTGCCCCTCAGGGTGAGACTGAAGCTTTCTTT
>TRBV19|.|.|TRBJ1-2
CASSIGEGYTF
TGTGCCAGTAGTATAGGAGAGGGCTACACCTTC
>TRBV6-1|.|.|TRBJ1-3
CASSATYTIYF
TGTGCCAGCAGTGCAACGTACACCATATATTTT
>TRBV4-1|.|TRBD1|TRBJ1-1
CASSQVPRDRGPEAFF
TGCGCCAGCAGCCAAGTACCGAGGGACAGGGGACCTGAAGCTTTCTTT